Listed below are T cell receptor beta chains from one sample, sequenced in a study of T cell repertoires in cytomegalovirus infection. TCRdb fed the reads into MiXCR, producing one record per CDR3 protein. The sample has fewer than 550,000 distinct CDR3 sequences, 30% to 40% seen once. Sequencing used PBMCs. These receptor sequences come from a human donor in good health (CMV status not recorded). Some clones in this sample may be carry-over from other donors' samples. Each CDR3 is given with its conserved first and last residue. D genes are given only for firm matches. Clone size is shown for a subset of rows, as once, few, many or a class of expanded clone.

d_gene,abundance,v_gene,j_gene,CDR3aa,CDR3nt
TRBD1,.,TRBV7-9,TRBJ1-6,CASSAGTDPSSYNSPLHF,TGTGCCAGCAGCGCAGGGACAGATCCCAGCTCCTATAATTCACCCCTCCACTTT
.,many,TRBV7-8,TRBJ2-5,CASSPGTYYQETQYF,TGTGCCAGCAGCCCCGGGACTTACTACCAAGAGACCCAGTACTTC
TRBD1,.,TRBV2,TRBJ1-1,CASSGDRGGTEAFF,TGTGCCAGCAGTGGGGACAGGGGGGGGACTGAAGCTTTCTTT
TRBD1,.,TRBV28,TRBJ1-1,CASRRQGGGTEAFF,TGTGCCAGCAGAAGACAGGGCGGGGGTACTGAAGCTTTCTTT
.,.,TRBV4-3,TRBJ1-4,CDSSQLRDGNEKLFF,TGCGACAGCAGCCAATTGCGGGACGGAAATGAAAAACTGTTTTTT
.,few,TRBV28,TRBJ1-1,CASSLLGPTEAFF,TGTGCCAGCAGTTTATTGGGGCCCACTGAAGCTTTCTTT
.,few,TRBV19,TRBJ1-1,CASSIVSGGRAEAFF,TGTGCCAGTAGTATTGTTTCTGGGGGTCGGGCTGAAGCTTTCTTT
.,.,TRBV15,TRBJ2-7,CATRIPGETYEQYF,TGTGCCACCAGAATACCCGGGGAGACCTACGAGCAGTACTTC
.,many,TRBV7-2,TRBJ1-1,CASSLYRNGNTEAFF,TGTGCCAGCAGCTTATACAGAAACGGGAACACTGAAGCTTTCTTT
TRBD1,.,TRBV20-1,TRBJ1-1,CSATGGGPEAFF,TGCAGTGCCACAGGGGGCGGCCCTGAAGCTTTCTTT
TRBD1,.,TRBV6-2/TRBV6-3,TRBJ1-1,CASSPQGGSYFGDTEAFF,TGTGCCAGCAGTCCCCAGGGGGGGTCGTATTTTGGGGACACTGAAGCTTTCTTT
TRBD1,many,TRBV12-3/TRBV12-4,TRBJ1-2,CASSSHTPGQGSYGYTF,TGTGCCAGCAGTTCCCACACTCCGGGACAGGGCTCCTATGGCTACACCTTC
TRBD1,once,TRBV27,TRBJ1-4,CASKATGYEKLFF,TGTGCCAGCAAGGCGACAGGGTATGAAAAACTGTTTTTT
TRBD1,.,TRBV19,TRBJ1-2,CASHHPWDREGNYGYTF,TGTGCCAGCCACCACCCCTGGGACAGGGAGGGCAACTATGGCTACACCTTC
TRBD1,many,TRBV7-8,TRBJ1-6,CASGGTGGSPLHF,TGTGCCAGCGGGGGGACAGGGGGATCGCCCCTCCACTTT
TRBD1,.,TRBV7-8,TRBJ1-6,CACSQDGTGAGSPLHF,TGTGCCTGCAGCCAAGACGGGACAGGGGCAGGTTCACCCCTACACTTT
TRBD1,.,TRBV6-1,TRBJ2-5,CASRPRDSLVQGSQYF,TGTGCCAGCAGGCCTCGGGACAGCCTCGTCCAGGGGAGCCAGTACTTC
.,few,TRBV9,TRBJ2-7,CASSVDTGPYEQYF,TGTGCCAGCAGCGTAGATACAGGGCCCTACGAGCAGTACTTC
TRBD1,.,TRBV7-2,TRBJ1-5,CASSLADRESRSNQPPHF,TGTGCCAGCAGCTTAGCGGACAGGGAGTCCCGTAGCAATCAGCCCCCGCATTTT
.,few,TRBV7-2,TRBJ1-1,CASSLAAAMNTEAFF,TGTGCCAGCAGCTTAGCAGCAGCAATGAACACTGAAGCTTTCTTT
.,many,TRBV7-2,TRBJ2-1,CASSLVFDSIEQFF,TGTGCCAGCAGCTTAGTATTTGACTCGATTGAGCAGTTCTTC
.,few,TRBV7-6,TRBJ1-4,CASSLGAINEKLFF,TGTGCCAGCAGCTTAGGGGCCATAAATGAAAAACTGTTTTTT
.,once,TRBV7-9,TRBJ1-5,CASSFTNQPQNF,TGTGCCAGCAGCTTCACTAATCAGCCCCAGAATTTT
.,.,TRBV7-6,TRBJ2-1,CASSLKEDWSKQFF,TGTGCTAGCAGCTTAAAAGAGGATTGGAGTAAGCAGTTCTTC
TRBD1,.,TRBV28,TRBJ2-7,CASRGTGREQYF,TGTGCCAGCAGAGGGACAGGGCGCGAGCAGTACTTC
.,once,TRBV19,TRBJ1-5,CASSTGMLDNQPQHF,TGTGCCAGTAGTACAGGGATGTTAGACAATCAGCCCCAGCATTTT
TRBD2,few,TRBV6-2/TRBV6-3,TRBJ2-5,CASSYLTSGGQETQYF,TGTGCCAGCAGTTACTTGACTAGCGGGGGACAAGAGACCCAGTACTTC
.,few,TRBV6-6,TRBJ1-1,CASSYSGSEAFF,TGTGCCAGCAGTTACTCCGGGTCGGAAGCTTTCTTT
TRBD1,many,TRBV24-1,TRBJ1-1,CATSDPGQGSPEAFF,TGTGCCACCAGTGACCCGGGACAGGGGTCCCCTGAAGCTTTCTTT
.,.,TRBV6-2/TRBV6-3,TRBJ2-7,CASSSRDWAYEQYF,TGTGCCAGCAGTTCCCGGGACTGGGCCTACGAGCAGTACTTC
TRBD1,.,TRBV30,TRBJ2-2,CAWSTRGQDTGELFF,TGTGCCTGGAGTACGCGCGGACAGGACACCGGGGAGCTGTTTTTT
.,.,TRBV27,TRBJ2-1,CASSPKRGLGEQFF,TGTGCCAGCAGTCCGAAGAGGGGCCTCGGTGAGCAGTTCTTC
.,.,TRBV6-2/TRBV6-3,TRBJ2-1,CASSYSPGLSSYNEQFF,TGTGCCAGCAGTTACTCGCCGGGGCTGAGCTCCTACAATGAGCAGTTCTTC
.,.,TRBV11-3,TRBJ1-3,CASSSPAIYF,TGTGCCAGCAGCTCCCCAGCCATATATTTT